This T cell receptor (beta chain) was found in a study of beta chain features in type 1 diabetes. The whole isolated RNA underwent reverse transcription, so sequencing captured expressed TCRB transcripts. Produced via immunoSEQ multiplex PCR; TCRdb's table is partial and in-frame only. The table shows 620,000 or so clones, with roughly 15% occurring only once. The V and J ends lost 0 bases and 7 bases respectively, with 11 bases between them. Germline V gene sequence: CDR1 SGHNT, CDR2 YYREEE (reference sequence). The CDR3 runs 13 residues. This clonotype was obtained from a man in his late teens or twenties in good health. This chain joins TRBV5-4 and TRBJ2-7; D possibly corresponds to TRBD1 (6 bases). Sample: naive CD4+ T cells from blood. This chain's CDR3 is CASSLVGGGEQYF. In nucleotides, the CDR3 is TGTGCCAGCAGCTTGGTTGGGGGCGGGGAGCAGTACTTC.